This is a list of T cell receptor beta chains from one sample in a study of siplizumab effects on memory and regulatory T cells. TCRdb's table, derived via immunoSEQ multiplex PCR, lists solely in-frame clones and lacks some. The sample carries 57,000 or so clones, roughly 85% recorded once. The sequenced sample was memory CD4+ T cells sorted from blood. These receptors were collected from a human donor in good health. The CDR3 runs from the conserved cysteine through the conserved F or W. The order of the fields is J gene, V gene, CDR3 protein.

>TRBJ2-7|TRBV5-4
CASSFGSSSYEQYF
>TRBJ1-1|TRBV5-1
CASSFLQGAGTNTEAFF
>TRBJ1-5|TRBV6-5
CASKGSGNQPQHF
>TRBJ1-6|TRBV18
CASSPNRVGSPLHF
>TRBJ1-5|TRBV10-3
CAISESSTQSPQHF
>TRBJ2-3|TRBV27
CASNLRASDTQYF
>TRBJ2-2|TRBV5-8
CASSWDIATGELFF
>TRBJ2-3|TRBV30
CAWSTRGRGTQYF
>TRBJ1-2|TRBV21-1
CASRLGLYGYTF
>TRBJ1-2|TRBV7-2
CASSLGLQGSRDTF
>TRBJ1-2|TRBV4-2
CASSQDAGVENYGYTF
>TRBJ2-1|TRBV25-1
CASSGPQGGEQFF
>TRBJ1-1|TRBV11-1
CASSLWEKSYTEAFF
>TRBJ2-5|TRBV10-1
CASSDRTSGGETQYF
>TRBJ2-5|TRBV7-6
CASSLVGRGRETQYF
>TRBJ1-2|TRBV27
CASSVGASYGYTF
>TRBJ2-2|TRBV7-6
CASSLEQGVSTGELFF
>TRBJ1-2|TRBV7-9
CASSLIRADGYTF
>TRBJ2-1|TRBV19
CASSTTTGTYNEQFF
>TRBJ2-7|TRBV4-3
CASSQDRAATYEQYF
>TRBJ2-7|TRBV30
CAWREQNSYEQYF
>TRBJ2-7|TRBV30
CAWRGTSPYEQYF
>TRBJ1-5|TRBV19
CASSIGPVNQPQHF
>TRBJ2-7|TRBV5-1
CASTLPGTSKHEQYF
>TRBJ2-7|TRBV20-1
CSAQDGYEQYF
>TRBJ1-4|TRBV4-2
CASSRQVDNEKLFF
>TRBJ2-7|TRBV28
CASSLSQGPYEQYF
>TRBJ2-3|TRBV6-1
CASRTTLPRDTQYF
>TRBJ2-1|TRBV7-8
CASSQQRGDNEQFF
>TRBJ1-6|TRBV19
CASSRVYNSPLHF
>TRBJ2-5|TRBV6-1
CASSELTSWETQYF
>TRBJ1-1|TRBV28
CASSPITGGESTEAFF
>TRBJ1-1|TRBV2
CASSAHENTEAFF
>TRBJ2-3|TRBV7-3
CASSFSGESTDTQYF
>TRBJ2-7|TRBV19
CASSIFSGEAYEQYF
>TRBJ2-1|TRBV4-3
CASSQRTSGGDEQFF
>TRBJ1-6|TRBV2
CASKGQGNNSPLHF
>TRBJ1-1|TRBV15
CATSRGVGEGVNTEAFF
>TRBJ2-7|TRBV7-2
CASSSQAESGEQYF
>TRBJ1-3|TRBV28
CASSPGLGAINTIYF
>TRBJ2-1|TRBV18
CASSPPGLIDEQFF